Below, one T cell receptor (beta chain) is given with its context. The antigen is not known. The sample is drawn from a study of cytomegalovirus exposure and HLA in healthy donors. Trimming stripped 4 bases from V and 5 bases from J, with 15 bases between. Germline lookup yields CDR1 MNHEY and CDR2 SMNVEV (reference sequence). The CDR3 is 16 amino acids. Primers included in the PCR were 60 Vbeta and 13 Jbeta primers. Data came from immunoSEQ multiplex PCR; TCRdb stores just in-frame clones and leaves some out. The table has about 200,000 clones, around 78% seen once. Findings and caveats of the study: A link between a missense DCLRE1C variant and TCR beta V- and J-gene trimming emerged from a later analysis. A further, later analysis showed that HLA-associated TCR beta chains (compared with equally common others) were more clonally expanded. Later on, an analysis found that several of the most significant clusters appeared to be linked to common viral pathogens, which included parvovirus B19.

J is TRBJ2-6 and V is TRBV27, with D maybe TRBD2 (5 bases). The receptor was isolated from a man in his thirties or forties in good health and CMV-seronegative. Source material: PBMCs. In DNA, the CDR3 is TGTGCCAGCAGTTCGGGGTCTCGTGGCTGGGCCAACGTCCTGACTTTC. Translation gives CASSSGSRGWANVLTF.